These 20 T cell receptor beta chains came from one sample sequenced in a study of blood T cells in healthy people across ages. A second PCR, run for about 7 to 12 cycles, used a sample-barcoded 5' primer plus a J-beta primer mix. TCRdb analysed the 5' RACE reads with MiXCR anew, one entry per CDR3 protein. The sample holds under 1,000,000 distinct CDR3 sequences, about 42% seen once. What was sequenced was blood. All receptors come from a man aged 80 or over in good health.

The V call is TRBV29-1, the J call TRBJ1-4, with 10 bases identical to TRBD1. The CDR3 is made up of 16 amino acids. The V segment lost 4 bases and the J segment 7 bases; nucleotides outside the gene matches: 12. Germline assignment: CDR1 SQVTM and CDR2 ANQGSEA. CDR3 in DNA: TGCAGCGTTGTTTTTGGACAGGGGGAGGACGGTGAAAAACTGTTTTTT. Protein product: CSVVFGQGEDGEKLFF.

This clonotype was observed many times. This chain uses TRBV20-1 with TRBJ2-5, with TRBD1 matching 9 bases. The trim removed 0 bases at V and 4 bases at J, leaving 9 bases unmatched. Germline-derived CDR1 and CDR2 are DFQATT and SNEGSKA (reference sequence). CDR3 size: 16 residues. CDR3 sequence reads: CSARDAPGQGGETQYF. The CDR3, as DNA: TGCAGTGCTAGAGATGCCCCGGGACAGGGAGGAGAGACCCAGTACTTC.

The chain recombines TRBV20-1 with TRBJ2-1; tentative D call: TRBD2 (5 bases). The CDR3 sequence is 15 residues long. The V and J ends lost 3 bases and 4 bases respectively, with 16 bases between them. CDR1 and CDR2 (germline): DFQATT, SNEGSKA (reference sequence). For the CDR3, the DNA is TGCAGTGCTAGGGGCCTAGCAACGGTATACAATGAGCAGTTCTTC. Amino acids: CSARGLATVYNEQFF.

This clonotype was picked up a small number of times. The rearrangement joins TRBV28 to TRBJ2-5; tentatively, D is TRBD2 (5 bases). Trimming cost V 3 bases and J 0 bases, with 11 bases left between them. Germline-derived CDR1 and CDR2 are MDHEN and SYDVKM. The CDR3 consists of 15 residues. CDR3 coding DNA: TGTGCCAGCAGTTTGGGTTCGGGGTACCAAGAGACCCAGTACTTC. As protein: CASSLGSGYQETQYF.

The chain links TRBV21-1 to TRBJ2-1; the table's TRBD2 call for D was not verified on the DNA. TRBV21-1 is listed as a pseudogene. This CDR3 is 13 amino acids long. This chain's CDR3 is CASSKARGNEQFF. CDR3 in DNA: TGTGCCAGCAGCAAAGCCCGCGGGAATGAGCAGTTCTTC.

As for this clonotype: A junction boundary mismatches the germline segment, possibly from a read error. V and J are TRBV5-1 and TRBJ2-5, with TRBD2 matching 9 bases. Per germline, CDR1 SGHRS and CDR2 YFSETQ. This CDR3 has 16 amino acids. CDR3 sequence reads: CASSLIWTSEKETQYF. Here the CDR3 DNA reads TGCGCCAGTAGCTTAATCTGGACTAGCGAGAAAGAGACCCAGTACTTC.

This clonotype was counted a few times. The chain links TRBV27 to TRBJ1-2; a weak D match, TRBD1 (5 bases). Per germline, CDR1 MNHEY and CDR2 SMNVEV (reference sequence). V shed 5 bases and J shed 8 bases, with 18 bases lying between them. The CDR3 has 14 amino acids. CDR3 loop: CASSARDVRRGYTF. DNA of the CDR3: TGTGCCAGCAGTGCCCGGGACGTCCGACGGGGCTACACCTTC.

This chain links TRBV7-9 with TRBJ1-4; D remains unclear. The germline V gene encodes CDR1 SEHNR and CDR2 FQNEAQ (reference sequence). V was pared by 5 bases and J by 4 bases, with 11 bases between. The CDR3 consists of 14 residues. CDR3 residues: CASSRASVNEKLFF. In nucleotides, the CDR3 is TGTGCCAGCAGCCGCGCTTCGGTTAATGAAAAACTGTTTTTT.

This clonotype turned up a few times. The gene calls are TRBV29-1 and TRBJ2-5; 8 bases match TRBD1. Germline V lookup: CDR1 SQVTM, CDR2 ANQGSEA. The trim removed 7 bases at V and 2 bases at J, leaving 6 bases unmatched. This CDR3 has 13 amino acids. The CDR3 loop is CSGGGQGQETQYF. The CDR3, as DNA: TGCAGCGGCGGAGGACAGGGACAAGAGACCCAGTACTTC. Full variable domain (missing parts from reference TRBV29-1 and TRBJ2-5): SAVISQKPSRDICQRGTSLTIQCQVDSQVTMMFWYRQQPGQSLTLIATANQGSEATYESGFVIDKFPISRPNLTFSTLTVSNMSPEDSSIYLCSGGGQGQETQYFGPGTRLLVL.

The CDR3 DNA sequence: TGTGCCAGCAGCTCACAGGGAGCCTTCTCCTACAATGAGCAGTTCTTC. Translating it yields CASSSQGAFSYNEQFF. V gene TRBV7-2 combines with J gene TRBJ2-1; D might be TRBD1 (6 bases). This CDR3 is 16 amino acids long. CDR1 is SGHTA, CDR2 FQGNSA, per germline. V lost 4 bases, J lost 0 bases, and 13 bases lay in between. The full variable domain, its missing parts supplied by reference TRBV7-2 and TRBJ2-1, is GAGVSQSPSNKVTEKGKDVELRCDPISGHTALYWYRQSLGQGLEFLIYFQGNSAPDKSGLPSDRFSAERTGGSVSTLTIQRTQQEDSAVYLCASSSQGAFSYNEQFFGPGTRLTVL.

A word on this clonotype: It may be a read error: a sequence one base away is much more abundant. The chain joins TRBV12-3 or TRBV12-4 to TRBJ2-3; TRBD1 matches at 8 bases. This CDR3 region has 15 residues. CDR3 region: CAGSFGQGEADTQYF. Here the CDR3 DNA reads TGTGCCGGCAGTTTCGGACAGGGAGAGGCAGATACGCAGTATTTT.

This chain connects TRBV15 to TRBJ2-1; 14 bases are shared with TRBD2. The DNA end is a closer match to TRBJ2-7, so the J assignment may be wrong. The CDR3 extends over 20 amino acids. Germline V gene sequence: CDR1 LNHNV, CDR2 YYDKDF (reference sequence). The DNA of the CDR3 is TGTGCCACCAGCCGTACCACCGGGACTAGCGGGAGTCCGCGGTACAATGAGCAGTACTTC. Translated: CATSRTTGTSGSPRYNEQYF.

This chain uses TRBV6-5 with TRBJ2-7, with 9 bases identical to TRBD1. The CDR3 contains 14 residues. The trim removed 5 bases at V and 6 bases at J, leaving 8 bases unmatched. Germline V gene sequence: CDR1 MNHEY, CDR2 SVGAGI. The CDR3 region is CASSRTGERSEQYF. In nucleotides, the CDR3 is TGTGCCAGCAGTCGGACAGGGGAGAGGAGCGAGCAGTACTTC.

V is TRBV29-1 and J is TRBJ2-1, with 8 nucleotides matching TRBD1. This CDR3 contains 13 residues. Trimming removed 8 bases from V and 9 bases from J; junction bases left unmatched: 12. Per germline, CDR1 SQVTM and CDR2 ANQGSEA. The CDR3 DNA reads TGCAGCCTTCAAAGGGACAGGTGGAGTGAGCAGTTCTTC. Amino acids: CSLQRDRWSEQFF.

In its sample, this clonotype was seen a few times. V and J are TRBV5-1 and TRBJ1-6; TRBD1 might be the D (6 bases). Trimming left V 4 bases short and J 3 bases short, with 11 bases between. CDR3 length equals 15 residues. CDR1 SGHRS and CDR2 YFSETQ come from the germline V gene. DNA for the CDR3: TGCGCCAGCAGCCCCGAGGGGGGCTATAATTCACCCCTCCACTTT. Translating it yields CASSPEGGYNSPLHF. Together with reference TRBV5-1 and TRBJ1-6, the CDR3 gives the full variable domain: KAGVTQTPRYLIKTRGQQVTLSCSPISGHRSVSWYQQTPGQGLQFLFEYFSETQRNKGNFPGRFSGRQFSNSRSEMNVSTLELGDSALYLCASSPEGGYNSPLHFGNGTRLTVT.

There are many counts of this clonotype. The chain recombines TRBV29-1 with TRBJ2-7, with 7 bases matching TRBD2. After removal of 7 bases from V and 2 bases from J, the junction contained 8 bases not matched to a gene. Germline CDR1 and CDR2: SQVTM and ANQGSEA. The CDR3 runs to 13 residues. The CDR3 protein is CSARGETAYEQYF. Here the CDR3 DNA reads TGCAGCGCCCGGGGGGAGACAGCCTACGAGCAGTACTTC.

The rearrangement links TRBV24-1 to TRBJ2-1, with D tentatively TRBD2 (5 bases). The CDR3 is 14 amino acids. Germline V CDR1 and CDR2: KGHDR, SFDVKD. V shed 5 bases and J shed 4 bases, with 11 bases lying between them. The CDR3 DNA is TGTGCCACCAGTGCCCTCGGGGTATACAATGAGCAGTTCTTC. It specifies CATSALGVYNEQFF.

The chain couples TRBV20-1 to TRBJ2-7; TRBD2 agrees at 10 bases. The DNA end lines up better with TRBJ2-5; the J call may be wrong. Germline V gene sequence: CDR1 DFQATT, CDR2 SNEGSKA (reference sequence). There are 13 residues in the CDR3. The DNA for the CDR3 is TGCAGTGCCAAGGGACTAGCGCCAGAGACCCAGTACTTC. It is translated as CSAKGLAPETQYF.

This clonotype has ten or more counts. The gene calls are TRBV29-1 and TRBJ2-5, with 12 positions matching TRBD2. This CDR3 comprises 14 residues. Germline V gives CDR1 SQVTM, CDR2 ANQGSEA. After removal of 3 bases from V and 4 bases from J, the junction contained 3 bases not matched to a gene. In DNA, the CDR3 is TGCAGCGTTGATCTAGCGGGAGGGCCAGAGACCCAGTACTTC. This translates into CSVDLAGGPETQYF.

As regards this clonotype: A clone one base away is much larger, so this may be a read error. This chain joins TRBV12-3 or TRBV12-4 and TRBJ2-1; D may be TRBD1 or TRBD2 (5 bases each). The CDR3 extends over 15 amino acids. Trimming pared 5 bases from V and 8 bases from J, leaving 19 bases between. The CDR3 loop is CASSPGTEKGYEQFF. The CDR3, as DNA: TGTGCCAGCAGTCCCGGGACCGAAAAAGGTTATGAGCAGTTCTTC.